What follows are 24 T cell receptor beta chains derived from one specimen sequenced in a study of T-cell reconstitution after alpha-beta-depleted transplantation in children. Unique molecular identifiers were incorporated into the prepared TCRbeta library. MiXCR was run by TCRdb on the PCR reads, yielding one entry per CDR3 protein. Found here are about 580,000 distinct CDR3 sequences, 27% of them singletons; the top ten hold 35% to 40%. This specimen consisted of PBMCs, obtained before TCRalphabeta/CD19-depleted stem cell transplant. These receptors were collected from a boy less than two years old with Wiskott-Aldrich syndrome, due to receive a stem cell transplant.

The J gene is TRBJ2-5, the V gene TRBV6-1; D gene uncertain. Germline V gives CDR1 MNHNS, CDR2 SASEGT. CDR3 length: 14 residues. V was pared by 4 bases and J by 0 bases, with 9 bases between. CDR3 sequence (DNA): TGTGCCAGCAGTGGTGGAGTCTACCAAGAGACCCAGTACTTC. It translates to CASSGGVYQETQYF.

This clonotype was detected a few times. CDR3 loop: CASTPLGGGQETQYF. The DNA for the CDR3 is TGTGCCAGCACCCCGTTGGGAGGCGGGCAAGAGACCCAGTACTTC. The chain is built from TRBV28 and TRBJ2-5; a weak D match, TRBD2 (6 bases). CDR1 and CDR2 from the germline V gene are MDHEN and SYDVKM. The CDR3 covers 15 residues. Trimming took off 7 bases at V and 2 bases at J, with 17 bases between the two ends.

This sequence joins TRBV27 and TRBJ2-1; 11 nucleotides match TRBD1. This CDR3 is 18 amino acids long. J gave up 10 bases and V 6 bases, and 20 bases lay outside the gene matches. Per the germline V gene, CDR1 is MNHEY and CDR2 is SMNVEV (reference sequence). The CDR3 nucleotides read TGTGCCAGCAGCCGTGGACAGGGGGCGACCTGGGGGCTAGCGGAGCAGTTCTTC. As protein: CASSRGQGATWGLAEQFF.

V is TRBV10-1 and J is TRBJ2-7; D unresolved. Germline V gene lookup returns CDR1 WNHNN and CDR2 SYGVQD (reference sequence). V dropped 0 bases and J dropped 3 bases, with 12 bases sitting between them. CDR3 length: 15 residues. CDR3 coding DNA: TGCGCCAGCAGTGAGTCGGGAAATCCGGGCTACGAGCAGTACTTC. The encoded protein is CASSESGNPGYEQYF.

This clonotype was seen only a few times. CDR3 sequence reads: CSASDSFNQPQHF. CDR3 nucleotides: TGCAGTGCTTCAGACAGTTTCAATCAGCCCCAGCATTTT. V and J are TRBV20-1 and TRBJ1-5, with D perhaps TRBD1 (5 bases). V dropped 5 bases and J dropped 3 bases, with 11 bases sitting between them. The CDR3 is made up of 13 amino acids. From germline, CDR1 is DFQATT and CDR2 SNEGSKA (reference sequence).

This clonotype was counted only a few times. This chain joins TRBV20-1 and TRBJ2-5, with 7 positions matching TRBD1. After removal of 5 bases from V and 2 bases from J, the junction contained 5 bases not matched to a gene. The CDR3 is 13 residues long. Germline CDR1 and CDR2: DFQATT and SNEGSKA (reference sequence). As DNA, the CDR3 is TGCAGTGCTTTAACAGGGGATCAAGAGACCCAGTACTTC. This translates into CSALTGDQETQYF.

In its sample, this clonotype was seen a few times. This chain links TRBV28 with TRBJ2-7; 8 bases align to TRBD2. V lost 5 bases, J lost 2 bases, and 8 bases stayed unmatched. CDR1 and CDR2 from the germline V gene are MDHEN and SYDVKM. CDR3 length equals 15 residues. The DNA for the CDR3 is TGTGCCAGCAGTCCCTGGGGAGCGGGAGCCTACGAGCAGTACTTC. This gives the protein CASSPWGAGAYEQYF.

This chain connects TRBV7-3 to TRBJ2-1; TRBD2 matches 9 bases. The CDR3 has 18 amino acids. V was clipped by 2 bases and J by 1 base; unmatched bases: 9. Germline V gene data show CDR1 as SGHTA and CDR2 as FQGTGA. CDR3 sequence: CASSLSSLAGHSYNEQFF. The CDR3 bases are TGTGCCAGCAGCTTATCTAGCCTAGCGGGACATTCCTACAATGAGCAGTTCTTC. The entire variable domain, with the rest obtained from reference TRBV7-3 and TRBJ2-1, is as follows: GAGVSQTPSNKVTEKGKYVELRCDPISGHTALYWYRQSLGQGPEFLIYFQGTGAADDSGLPNDRFFAVRPEGSVSTLKIQRTERGDSAVYLCASSLSSLAGHSYNEQFFGPGTRLTVL.

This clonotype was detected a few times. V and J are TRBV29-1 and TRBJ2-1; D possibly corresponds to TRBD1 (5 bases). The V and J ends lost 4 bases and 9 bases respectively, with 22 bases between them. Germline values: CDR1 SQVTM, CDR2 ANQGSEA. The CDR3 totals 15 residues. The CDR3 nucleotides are TGCAGCGTTGTGAGGTTCCAGGGAAACAATGGTGAGCAGTTCTTC. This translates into CSVVRFQGNNGEQFF.

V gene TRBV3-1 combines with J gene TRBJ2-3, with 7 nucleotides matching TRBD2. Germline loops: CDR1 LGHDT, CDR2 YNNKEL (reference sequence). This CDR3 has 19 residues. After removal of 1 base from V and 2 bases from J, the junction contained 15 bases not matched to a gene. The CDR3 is CASSQALAGEGIATDTQYF. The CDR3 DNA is TGTGCCAGCAGCCAAGCGCTCGCGGGAGAGGGAATAGCCACAGATACGCAGTATTTT.

The CDR3: CASSWGLAGALGYNEQFF. CDR3 coding DNA: TGCGCCAGCAGCTGGGGACTAGCGGGAGCATTGGGGTACAATGAGCAGTTCTTC. The chain links TRBV5-1 to TRBJ2-1; 14 bases are a match to TRBD2. Germline lookup yields CDR1 SGHRS and CDR2 YFSETQ. This CDR3 region has 18 residues. The junction had 9 bases not matched to a gene; V was cut back by 3 bases and J by 4 bases.

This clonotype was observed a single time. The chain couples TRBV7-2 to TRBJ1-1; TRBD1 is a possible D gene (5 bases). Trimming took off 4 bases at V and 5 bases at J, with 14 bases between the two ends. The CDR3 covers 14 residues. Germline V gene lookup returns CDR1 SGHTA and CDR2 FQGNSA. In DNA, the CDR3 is TGTGCCAGCAGCTCTCCCGGGACTTTGACTGAAGCTTTCTTT. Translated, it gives CASSSPGTLTEAFF.

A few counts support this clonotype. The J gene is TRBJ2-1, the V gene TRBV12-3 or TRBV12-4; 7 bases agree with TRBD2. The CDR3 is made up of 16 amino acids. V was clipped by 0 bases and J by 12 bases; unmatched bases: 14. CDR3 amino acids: CASSLALGGSVAGQFF. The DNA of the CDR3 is TGTGCCAGCAGTTTAGCCCTCGGCGGGAGTGTAGCTGGGCAGTTCTTC.

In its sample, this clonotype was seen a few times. CDR3 bases: TGCAGCGCAGGAATGGGGGCGGGTACGCAGTATTTT. It is translated as CSAGMGAGTQYF. The V gene is TRBV29-1, the J gene TRBJ2-3; a possible D gene is TRBD1 (6 bases). Between the trimmed V and J ends, which lost 7 bases and 8 bases, there was a span of 16 bases. Per the germline V gene, CDR1 is SQVTM and CDR2 is ANQGSEA. This CDR3 has 12 amino acids.

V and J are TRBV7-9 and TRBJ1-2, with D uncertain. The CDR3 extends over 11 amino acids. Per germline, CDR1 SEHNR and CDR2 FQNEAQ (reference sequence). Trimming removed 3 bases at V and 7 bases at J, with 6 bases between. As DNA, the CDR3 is TGTGCCAGCAGCTTGGCTAGTGGCTACACCTTC. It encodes CASSLASGYTF.

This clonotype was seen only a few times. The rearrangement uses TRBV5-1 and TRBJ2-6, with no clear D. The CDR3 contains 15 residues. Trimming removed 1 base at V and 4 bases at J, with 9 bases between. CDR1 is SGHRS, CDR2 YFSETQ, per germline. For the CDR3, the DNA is TGCGCCAGCAGCTTGAGGTTGGTCGGGGCCAACGTCCTGACTTTC. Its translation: CASSLRLVGANVLTF.

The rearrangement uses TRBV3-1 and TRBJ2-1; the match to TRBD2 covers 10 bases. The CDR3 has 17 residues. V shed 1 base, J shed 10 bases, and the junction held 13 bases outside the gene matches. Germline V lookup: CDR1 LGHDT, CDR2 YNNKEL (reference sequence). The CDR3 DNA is TGTGCCAGCAGCCAAGTCGTTTGGACTAGCGGAACTAAAGAGCAGTTCTTC. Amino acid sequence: CASSQVVWTSGTKEQFF.

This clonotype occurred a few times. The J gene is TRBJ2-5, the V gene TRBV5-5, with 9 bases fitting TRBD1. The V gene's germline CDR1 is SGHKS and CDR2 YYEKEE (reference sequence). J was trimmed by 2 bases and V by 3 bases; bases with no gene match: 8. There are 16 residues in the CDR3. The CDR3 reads CASSYSGTGTQETQYF. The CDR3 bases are TGTGCCAGCAGCTATTCCGGGACAGGGACACAAGAGACCCAGTACTTC.

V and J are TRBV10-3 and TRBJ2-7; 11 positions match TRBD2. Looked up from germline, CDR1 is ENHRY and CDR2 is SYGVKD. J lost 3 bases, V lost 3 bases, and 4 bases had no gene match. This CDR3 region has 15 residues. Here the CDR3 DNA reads TGTGCCATCAGTGAACTAGCGGGAGAGGGCTACGAGCAGTACTTC. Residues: CAISELAGEGYEQYF.

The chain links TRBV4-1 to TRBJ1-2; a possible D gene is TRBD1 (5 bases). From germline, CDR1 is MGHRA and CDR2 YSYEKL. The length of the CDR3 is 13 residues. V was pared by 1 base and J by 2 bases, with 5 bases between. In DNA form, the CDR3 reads TGCGCCAGCAGCCAAGGGACAAACTATGGCTACACCTTC. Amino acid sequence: CASSQGTNYGYTF.

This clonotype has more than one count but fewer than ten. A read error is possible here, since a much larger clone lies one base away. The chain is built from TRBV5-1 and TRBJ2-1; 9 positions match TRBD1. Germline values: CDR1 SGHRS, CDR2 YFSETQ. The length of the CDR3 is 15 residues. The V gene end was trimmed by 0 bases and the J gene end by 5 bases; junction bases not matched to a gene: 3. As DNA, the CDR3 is TGCGCCAGCAGCTTGGGGACAGGGGCCCACAATGAGCAGTTCTTC. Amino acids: CASSLGTGAHNEQFF.

The DNA for the CDR3 is TGCAGCGTTCTGGCACCTGCCCGGACTAGCGGGAGCAGGGTTTACAATGAGCAGTTCTTC. It codes for CSVLAPARTSGSRVYNEQFF. The J gene is TRBJ2-1, the V gene TRBV29-1; 13 bases are a match to TRBD2. This CDR3 is 20 amino acids long. J was trimmed by 4 bases and V by 5 bases; bases with no gene match: 20. CDR1 SQVTM and CDR2 ANQGSEA come from the germline V gene.

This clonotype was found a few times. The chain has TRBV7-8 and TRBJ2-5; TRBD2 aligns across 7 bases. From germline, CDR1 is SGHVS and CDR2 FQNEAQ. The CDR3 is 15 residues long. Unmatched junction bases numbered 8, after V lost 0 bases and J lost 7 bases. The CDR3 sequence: CASSLAGGWSGTQYF. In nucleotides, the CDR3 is TGTGCCAGCAGCTTAGCGGGAGGGTGGTCGGGGACCCAGTACTTC.

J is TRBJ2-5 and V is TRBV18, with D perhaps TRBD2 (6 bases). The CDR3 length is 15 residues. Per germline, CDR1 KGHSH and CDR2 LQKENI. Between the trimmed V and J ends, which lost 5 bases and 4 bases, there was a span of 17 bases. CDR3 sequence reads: CASSEMKTSRETQYF. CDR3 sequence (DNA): TGTGCCAGCTCAGAGATGAAGACTAGTCGAGAGACCCAGTACTTC. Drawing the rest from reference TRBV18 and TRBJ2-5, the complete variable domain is NAGVMQNPRHLVRRRGQEARLRCSPMKGHSHVYWYRQLPEEGLKFMVYLQKENIIDESGMPKERFSAEFPKEGPSILRIQQVVRGDSAAYFCASSEMKTSRETQYFGPGTRLLVL.